This TCR beta chain was found in a study of blood T cell repertoires in COVID-19 (dated by TCRdb to the early 2020s). At the level of the whole study: The collaborator samples originated in the United States, Italy and Spain and spanned the acute and convalescent phases of COVID-19. Subjects who had been exposed to COVID-19, were actively infected with it, or had recovered from it provided the deeply sampled blood TCRbeta repertoires that made up the dataset. Where HLA class I and class II types were available, the types were taken from metadata supplied by the sample provider, not from assay-based typing. A de-identified subject ID, COVID-19 status, age in years and sex were almost always included in the sample metadata. The repertoires were made available in a free public database intended to serve as a resource for research on the immune response to SARS-CoV-2. The prospective study material was composed of cDNA or gDNA derived from T cells, B-cell-depleted T cells, or PBMCs. The samples were drawn from two sources: the first 160 participants of the ongoing ImmuneRACE study, and fewer than 1,500 subjects contributed by 6 global collaborators. Overall study results and their limits: The quantity of clinical and demographic metadata differed by source and by participant and was supplied without curation.

The CDR3 holds 14 amino acids from the cysteine to the phenylalanine. The CDR3 DNA has 42 bases and is translated from base 1. The germline V and J ends show losses of 4 bases and 12 bases respectively, and no gene match explains 9 bases of the junction. CDR1 and CDR2 are read off the germline V gene as MNHEY and SVGAGI. The immunoSEQ Assay, a bias-controlled multiplex PCR, was used to amplify TCRbeta CDR3 regions from genomic DNA. The original pipeline was this. The number of nucleated cells in each sample was estimated from the amplification of reference gene primers within the assay. To quantify the absolute abundance of each unique TCRbeta CDR3 rearrangement, sequence reads were collapsed and filtered. For each sample, productive Simpson clonality was calculated by taking the square root of Simpson's diversity index across productive rearrangements. Held by TCRdb, this immuneACCESS table contains in-frame sequences only and omits some clones. Under half of the omission traces to an unresolved V gene where checked; the cause of the rest is unknown. V and J calls and clone size are those listed in that table; D and trimming were worked out from the DNA. For this sample there are roughly 62,000 clones; 85% to 90% appear just once. Roughly 6.7% of the sample rests with the top ten.

Note on this clone: Its recognized antigen is unknown. There are no base qualities to consult, and no much larger clone falls within one base.

Each collaborating institution followed its own protocols to collect whole blood in K2EDTA tubes. For TCRbeta analysis, collaborators shipped samples in one of three forms: frozen whole blood, isolated PBMCs, or DNA extracted from either of those sample types. The sequenced material came from peripheral blood. The rearranged segments are TRBV6-5 and TRBJ2-1, with TRBD2 matching 10 junction bases. This receptor was identified in a human donor with active COVID-19. The donor label of this sample is uncertain. DNA sequence: TGTGCCAGCAGTTCTTCAGCGGGAGGGCCGGCGCAGTTCTTC. Its coded protein is CASSSSAGGPAQFF.